This is a list of T cell receptor beta chains from one sample in a study of T cell changes during pregnancy in multiple sclerosis. Here immunoSEQ multiplex PCR was the method, and the copy in TCRdb shows in-frame clones only, minus some. Among approximately 98,000 clones listed, just over 90% were seen once. The sequencing used peripheral blood, collected after pregnancy. Source of these receptors: a female donor in good health, enrolled as a control in a pregnancy study. The CDR3 runs from the conserved cysteine through the conserved F or W. The D gene is left open where the match is weak. The size of a clone is reported for some rows only, either as once, few or many, or as a class for expanded clones.

TRBD2 TRBJ2-1 TRBV6-6 . TGTGCCAGCAGAGCCAGCGGGGGGCAGGGATATGAGCAGTTCTTC CASRASGGQGYEQFF
. TRBJ1-2 TRBV4-1 . TGCGCCAGCAGCCAAGAATCGCAGAACTATGGCTACACCTTC CASSQESQNYGYTF
. TRBJ2-5 TRBV28 . TGTGCCAGCAGTTTGGGTTTGGGAGCCTCGACCCAGTACTTC CASSLGLGASTQYF
. TRBJ1-4 TRBV27 once TGTGCCAGCAAACAGAATGAAAAACTGTTTTTT CASKQNEKLFF
. TRBJ2-1 TRBV7-6 . TGTGCCAGCACCAATGGAGGGGGCCTCAATGAGCAGTTCTTC CASTNGGGLNEQFF
TRBD1 TRBJ2-3 TRBV7-9 . TGTGCCAGCAGCACCGTTGTCTCGGCAGGGGGCAGGACAGATACGCAGTATTTT CASSTVVSAGGRTDTQYF
TRBD1 TRBJ1-1 TRBV19 . TGTGCCAGTAGTCAGACAGGGGCCACTGAAGCTTTCTTT CASSQTGATEAFF
TRBD2 TRBJ2-2 TRBV7-2 . TGTGCCAGCAGCTTCGGACTAGCGGGCACCGGGGAGCTGTTTTTT CASSFGLAGTGELFF
TRBD2 TRBJ2-1 TRBV28 . TGTGCCAGCAGAAGGGATAGCGGGAACTCCTACAATGAGCAGTTCTTC CASRRDSGNSYNEQFF
. TRBJ1-2 TRBV2 . TGTGCCAGCAGTGAAACGCCAGGGAACGACTATGGCTACACCTTC CASSETPGNDYGYTF
TRBD1 TRBJ2-1 TRBV18 . TGTGCCAGCTCACCACCGAGGACAGGGGGCGATTACGGTAGGAATGAGCAGTTCTTC CASSPPRTGGDYGRNEQFF
. TRBJ1-5 TRBV6-1 . TGTGCCAGCAGTTCCGGTCCTTATAGCAATCAGCCCCAGCATTTT CASSSGPYSNQPQHF
TRBD2 TRBJ2-3 TRBV30 . TGTGCCTGGGGGAGGATCGGACTAGCTACAGATACGCAGTATTTT CAWGRIGLATDTQYF